This T cell receptor (beta chain) was identified in a study of blood T cell repertoires in COVID-19. Study-level background: PBMCs, B-cell-depleted T cells, or T cells provided the cDNA or gDNA that made up the material.

Original data processing: Amplification from reference gene primers served as the basis for estimated nucleated cell counts. TCRdb's table, derived via immunoSEQ multiplex PCR, lists solely in-frame clones and lacks some. V and J calls and clone size are as listed in that table; D and trimming were resolved from the DNA. Of about 41,000 clones listed, nearly 90% are singletons. The CDR3 consists of 15 residues. Per the germline V gene, CDR1 is SGHTS and CDR2 is YDEGEE. The trim removed 5 bases at V and 3 bases at J, leaving 8 bases unmatched. The specimen sequenced was peripheral blood. This chain uses TRBV5-8 with TRBJ2-3, with 8 positions matching TRBD1. The sequence was collected from a man in his 60s with acute or convalescent COVID-19. This CDR3 is CASSFTGGRTDTQYF. In DNA, the CDR3 is TGTGCCAGCAGTTTCACAGGGGGGAGGACAGATACGCAGTATTTT.